The rows below give T cell receptor beta chains drawn from one sample of a study of T cells in Graves' hyperthyroidism and ophthalmopathy. TCRdb re-analysed the multiplex PCR reads in MiXCR, keeping a single row per CDR3 protein. There are around 620,000 distinct CDR3 sequences in the sample; approximately 15% occur only once, and roughly 7% lies in the top ten. Sequencing used blood. The receptors derive from a woman aged 18-30 years with Graves' ophthalmopathy. Both conserved end residues are part of each CDR3. The order of the fields is CDR3 length, J gene, V gene, D gene, clone size, CDR3 protein, CDR3 DNA. D genes are given only for firm matches. Clone size is not always given. Where it is, it says once, few, many or a class for expanded clones.

CDR3 length: 13
J gene: TRBJ1-6
V gene: TRBV6-1
D gene: -
clone size: few
CDR3 protein: CASRTSGDSPLHF
CDR3 DNA: TGTGCCAGCAGGACATCAGGGGATTCACCCCTCCACTTT

CDR3 length: 13
J gene: TRBJ1-2
V gene: TRBV2
D gene: -
clone size: many
CDR3 protein: CASSEMVVRGYTF
CDR3 DNA: TGTGCCAGCAGTGAAATGGTGGTTCGTGGCTACACCTTC

CDR3 length: 15
J gene: TRBJ2-7
V gene: TRBV6-5
D gene: TRBD2
clone size: -
CDR3 protein: CASSYEAGVIYEQYF
CDR3 DNA: TGTGCCAGCAGTTACGAAGCGGGAGTGATATACGAGCAGTACTTC

CDR3 length: 15
J gene: TRBJ2-7
V gene: TRBV30
D gene: -
clone size: -
CDR3 protein: CAWSVFRGASYEQYF
CDR3 DNA: TGTGCCTGGAGTGTATTCCGCGGTGCCTCCTACGAGCAGTACTTC

CDR3 length: 12
J gene: TRBJ2-1
V gene: TRBV9
D gene: -
clone size: -
CDR3 protein: CASSGRGPQQFF
CDR3 DNA: TGTGCCAGCAGCGGCCGGGGCCCTCAGCAGTTCTTC

CDR3 length: 15
J gene: TRBJ1-1
V gene: TRBV28
D gene: -
clone size: many
CDR3 protein: CASIEIRGTNTEAFF
CDR3 DNA: TGTGCCAGCATAGAAATTAGGGGAACGAACACTGAAGCTTTCTTT

CDR3 length: 14
J gene: TRBJ2-7
V gene: TRBV3-1
D gene: -
clone size: few
CDR3 protein: CASSQSGYTYEQYF
CDR3 DNA: TGTGCCAGCAGCCAATCGGGCTACACCTACGAGCAGTACTTC

CDR3 length: 15
J gene: TRBJ2-5
V gene: TRBV2
D gene: TRBD2
clone size: few
CDR3 protein: CASSEGAGGWETQYF
CDR3 DNA: TGTGCCAGCAGTGAAGGTGCGGGGGGCTGGGAGACCCAGTACTTC

CDR3 length: 15
J gene: TRBJ2-2
V gene: TRBV2
D gene: -
clone size: few
CDR3 protein: CASSEDTSIPGELFF
CDR3 DNA: TGTGCCAGCAGTGAGGACACTTCAATTCCCGGGGAGCTGTTTTTT

CDR3 length: 18
J gene: TRBJ2-7
V gene: TRBV11-2
D gene: -
clone size: few
CDR3 protein: CASSLETDLTTLSYEQYF
CDR3 DNA: TGTGCCAGCAGCTTAGAGACAGATCTCACCACTCTCTCCTACGAGCAGTACTTC

CDR3 length: 19
J gene: TRBJ2-1
V gene: TRBV30
D gene: TRBD2
clone size: few
CDR3 protein: CAWSVQGSGSRWGYNEQFF
CDR3 DNA: TGTGCCTGGAGTGTACAGGGTAGCGGGAGTCGTTGGGGGTACAATGAGCAGTTCTTC

CDR3 length: 15
J gene: TRBJ2-7
V gene: TRBV6-2/TRBV6-3
D gene: -
clone size: many
CDR3 protein: CASSYRGEGAYEQYF
CDR3 DNA: TGTGCCAGCAGTTACAGGGGGGAGGGAGCGTACGAGCAGTACTTC

CDR3 length: 13
J gene: TRBJ2-5
V gene: TRBV20-1
D gene: -
clone size: many
CDR3 protein: CSASMGGQETQYF
CDR3 DNA: TGCAGTGCTAGCATGGGCGGTCAAGAGACCCAGTACTTC

CDR3 length: 13
J gene: TRBJ2-2
V gene: TRBV12-3/TRBV12-4
D gene: -
clone size: few
CDR3 protein: CASTPLRTGELFF
CDR3 DNA: TGTGCCAGCACCCCTCTCAGGACCGGGGAGCTGTTTTTT

CDR3 length: 15
J gene: TRBJ2-7
V gene: TRBV4-3
D gene: -
clone size: few
CDR3 protein: CASSDNTGVSYEQYF
CDR3 DNA: TGCGCCAGCAGCGATAACACAGGAGTGTCCTACGAGCAGTACTTC

CDR3 length: 13
J gene: TRBJ2-2
V gene: TRBV6-1
D gene: -
clone size: many
CDR3 protein: CASSYGHTGELFF
CDR3 DNA: TGTGCCAGCAGTTATGGACACACCGGGGAGCTGTTTTTT

CDR3 length: 15
J gene: TRBJ2-5
V gene: TRBV4-1
D gene: TRBD2
clone size: -
CDR3 protein: CASSQELAGVQTQYF
CDR3 DNA: TGCGCCAGCAGCCAAGAACTAGCGGGAGTTCAGACCCAGTACTTC

CDR3 length: 15
J gene: TRBJ2-1
V gene: TRBV4-1
D gene: TRBD2
clone size: many
CDR3 protein: CASSQGTSGYNEQFF
CDR3 DNA: TGTGCCAGCAGCCAAGGGACTAGCGGGTACAATGAGCAGTTCTTC

CDR3 length: 15
J gene: TRBJ2-5
V gene: TRBV27
D gene: -
clone size: -
CDR3 protein: CASSPTYTRGETQYF
CDR3 DNA: TGTGCCAGCAGTCCTACTTATACTCGAGGGGAGACCCAGTACTTC

CDR3 length: 16
J gene: TRBJ2-2
V gene: TRBV18
D gene: TRBD1
clone size: few
CDR3 protein: CASSPVGQGNTGELFF
CDR3 DNA: TGTGCCAGCTCACCGGTTGGACAGGGGAACACCGGGGAGCTGTTTTTT

CDR3 length: 13
J gene: TRBJ2-2
V gene: TRBV7-3
D gene: -
clone size: -
CDR3 protein: CASSPKPSGELFF
CDR3 DNA: TGTGCCAGCAGCCCTAAACCGTCTGGGGAGCTGTTTTTT

CDR3 length: 13
J gene: TRBJ2-7
V gene: TRBV12-3/TRBV12-4
D gene: -
clone size: many
CDR3 protein: CASTTTVTYEQYF
CDR3 DNA: TGTGCCAGCACGACGACAGTTACCTACGAGCAGTACTTC

CDR3 length: 13
J gene: TRBJ1-1
V gene: TRBV6-1
D gene: TRBD1
clone size: many
CDR3 protein: CASGTGGGTEAFF
CDR3 DNA: TGTGCCAGCGGGACAGGGGGAGGCACTGAAGCTTTCTTT

CDR3 length: 14
J gene: TRBJ2-1
V gene: TRBV7-3
D gene: TRBD1
clone size: many
CDR3 protein: CASSPGQTYNEQFF
CDR3 DNA: TGTGCCAGCAGCCCGGGACAGACCTACAATGAGCAGTTCTTC

CDR3 length: 16
J gene: TRBJ2-5
V gene: TRBV2
D gene: TRBD2
clone size: -
CDR3 protein: CASSLLAGGRVETQYF
CDR3 DNA: TGTGCCAGCAGCCTACTAGCGGGAGGGCGAGTGGAGACCCAGTACTTC

CDR3 length: 14
J gene: TRBJ2-3
V gene: TRBV12-3/TRBV12-4
D gene: TRBD2
clone size: many
CDR3 protein: CASAGGSLEDTQYF
CDR3 DNA: TGTGCCAGCGCCGGCGGGAGTCTGGAAGATACGCAGTATTTT

CDR3 length: 20
J gene: TRBJ2-5
V gene: TRBV7-9
D gene: TRBD2
clone size: few
CDR3 protein: CASSLPGTSGRYKKGETQYF
CDR3 DNA: TGTGCCAGCAGCTTACCCGGGACTAGCGGGAGATACAAAAAGGGGGAGACCCAGTACTTC

CDR3 length: 16
J gene: TRBJ2-5
V gene: TRBV4-2
D gene: TRBD1
clone size: -
CDR3 protein: CASSPPGTGGMETQYF
CDR3 DNA: TGTGCCAGCAGCCCTCCAGGGACAGGGGGTATGGAGACCCAGTACTTC

CDR3 length: 19
J gene: TRBJ2-1
V gene: TRBV9
D gene: TRBD1
clone size: -
CDR3 protein: CASSVGQGRFLGAYNEQFF
CDR3 DNA: TGTGCCAGCAGCGTCGGACAGGGGCGCTTTCTAGGAGCCTACAATGAGCAGTTCTTC

CDR3 length: 12
J gene: TRBJ1-6
V gene: TRBV30
D gene: TRBD1
clone size: many
CDR3 protein: CAWLEGAPPLHF
CDR3 DNA: TGTGCCTGGTTGGAGGGGGCACCGCCCCTCCACTTT

CDR3 length: 13
J gene: TRBJ1-5
V gene: TRBV25-1
D gene: -
clone size: -
CDR3 protein: CASSGEKGQPQHF
CDR3 DNA: TGTGCCAGCAGTGGGGAAAAGGGTCAGCCCCAGCATTTT

CDR3 length: 17
J gene: TRBJ2-6
V gene: TRBV13
D gene: TRBD2
clone size: many
CDR3 protein: CASLTGGKVAGANVLTF
CDR3 DNA: TGTGCCAGCCTCACGGGGGGAAAGGTAGCTGGGGCCAACGTCCTGACTTTC

CDR3 length: 14
J gene: TRBJ2-3
V gene: TRBV30
D gene: TRBD1
clone size: -
CDR3 protein: CAWSATGFWDTQYF
CDR3 DNA: TGTGCCTGGAGTGCGACAGGGTTTTGGGATACGCAGTATTTT

CDR3 length: 16
J gene: TRBJ1-1
V gene: TRBV27
D gene: -
clone size: many
CDR3 protein: CASSLRGWGLNTEAFF
CDR3 DNA: TGTGCCAGCAGTTTACGGGGGTGGGGCCTGAACACTGAAGCTTTCTTT

CDR3 length: 17
J gene: TRBJ2-2
V gene: TRBV4-2
D gene: -
clone size: -
CDR3 protein: CASSQVGGRPNTGELFF
CDR3 DNA: TGTGCCAGCAGCCAAGTGGGGGGGCGGCCGAACACCGGGGAGCTGTTTTTT

CDR3 length: 15
J gene: TRBJ2-7
V gene: TRBV5-5
D gene: -
clone size: many
CDR3 protein: CASSSREGWPYEQYF
CDR3 DNA: TGTGCCAGCAGCTCCCGAGAGGGGTGGCCCTACGAGCAGTACTTC

CDR3 length: 13
J gene: TRBJ1-1
V gene: TRBV3-1
D gene: -
clone size: many
CDR3 protein: CASSQGPNTEAFF
CDR3 DNA: TGTGCCAGCAGCCAAGGGCCGAACACTGAAGCTTTCTTT

CDR3 length: 15
J gene: TRBJ2-7
V gene: TRBV18
D gene: TRBD1
clone size: few
CDR3 protein: CASSPTGQGAHEQYF
CDR3 DNA: TGTGCCAGCTCACCGACGGGACAGGGGGCCCACGAGCAGTACTTC

CDR3 length: 16
J gene: TRBJ2-2
V gene: TRBV11-3
D gene: TRBD1
clone size: few
CDR3 protein: CASSPLGTGAAGELFF
CDR3 DNA: TGTGCCAGCAGCCCCCTTGGGACAGGGGCCGCCGGGGAGCTGTTTTTT

CDR3 length: 14
J gene: TRBJ2-2
V gene: TRBV5-6
D gene: -
clone size: many
CDR3 protein: CASSFGPNTGELFF
CDR3 DNA: TGTGCCAGCAGCTTCGGACCAAACACCGGGGAGCTGTTTTTT

CDR3 length: 13
J gene: TRBJ2-7
V gene: TRBV29-1
D gene: -
clone size: -
CDR3 protein: CSVEDWSSYEQYF
CDR3 DNA: TGCAGCGTTGAAGACTGGAGCTCCTACGAGCAGTACTTC

CDR3 length: 13
J gene: TRBJ2-7
V gene: TRBV12-3/TRBV12-4
D gene: -
clone size: many
CDR3 protein: CASSLAGSNEQYF
CDR3 DNA: TGTGCCAGCAGTTTAGCCGGGTCCAACGAGCAGTACTTC

CDR3 length: 14
J gene: TRBJ2-1
V gene: TRBV27
D gene: -
clone size: many
CDR3 protein: CASTSSGPNNEQFF
CDR3 DNA: TGTGCCAGCACCTCCTCGGGACCAAACAATGAGCAGTTCTTC

CDR3 length: 14
J gene: TRBJ2-7
V gene: TRBV27
D gene: -
clone size: many
CDR3 protein: CASTSGRGFYEQYF
CDR3 DNA: TGTGCCAGCACCTCGGGGAGAGGGTTCTACGAGCAGTACTTC

CDR3 length: 19
J gene: TRBJ2-3
V gene: TRBV19
D gene: TRBD2
clone size: -
CDR3 protein: CASSAGRAGGRVMTDTQYF
CDR3 DNA: TGTGCCAGTAGTGCGGGCCGGGCAGGCGGGAGAGTTATGACAGATACGCAGTATTTT

CDR3 length: 15
J gene: TRBJ2-1
V gene: TRBV5-1
D gene: TRBD2
clone size: few
CDR3 protein: CASSFLAEGYNEQFF
CDR3 DNA: TGCGCCAGCAGCTTCCTAGCGGAGGGGTACAATGAGCAGTTCTTC

CDR3 length: 14
J gene: TRBJ1-5
V gene: TRBV3-1
D gene: TRBD1
clone size: many
CDR3 protein: CASSQTGGNQPQHF
CDR3 DNA: TGTGCCAGCAGTCAGACAGGGGGGAATCAGCCCCAGCATTTT

CDR3 length: 15
J gene: TRBJ1-4
V gene: TRBV4-2
D gene: -
clone size: -
CDR3 protein: CASSQDRKGREKLFF
CDR3 DNA: TGTGCCAGCAGCCAAGATCGAAAGGGGAGGGAAAAACTGTTTTTT

CDR3 length: 13
J gene: TRBJ1-2
V gene: TRBV7-2
D gene: -
clone size: -
CDR3 protein: CASSWGHNYGYTF
CDR3 DNA: TGTGCCAGCAGCTGGGGACATAACTATGGCTACACCTTC

CDR3 length: 12
J gene: TRBJ2-7
V gene: TRBV29-1
D gene: TRBD1
clone size: many
CDR3 protein: CSGRDRSYEQYF
CDR3 DNA: TGCAGCGGACGGGACAGGTCCTACGAGCAGTACTTC

CDR3 length: 13
J gene: TRBJ2-2
V gene: TRBV5-1
D gene: -
clone size: -
CDR3 protein: CASSSGDTGELFF
CDR3 DNA: TGCGCCAGCAGTTCGGGAGACACCGGGGAGCTGTTTTTT

CDR3 length: 17
J gene: TRBJ2-2
V gene: TRBV4-3
D gene: TRBD1
clone size: once
CDR3 protein: CASSQDAGGINTGELFF
CDR3 DNA: TGCGCCAGCAGCCAAGATGCAGGGGGAATAAACACCGGGGAGCTGTTTTTT

CDR3 length: 14
J gene: TRBJ2-5
V gene: TRBV6-1
D gene: -
clone size: many
CDR3 protein: CASRQPGAMETQYF
CDR3 DNA: TGTGCCAGCCGCCAGCCGGGGGCGATGGAGACCCAGTACTTC

CDR3 length: 15
J gene: TRBJ2-1
V gene: TRBV7-8
D gene: TRBD1
clone size: many
CDR3 protein: CASSLTWTGGNEQFF
CDR3 DNA: TGTGCCAGCAGCTTAACCTGGACAGGGGGCAATGAGCAGTTCTTC

CDR3 length: 11
J gene: TRBJ2-7
V gene: TRBV2
D gene: -
clone size: many
CDR3 protein: CASSSVLEQYF
CDR3 DNA: TGTGCCAGCAGCAGCGTCCTGGAGCAGTACTTC

CDR3 length: 14
J gene: TRBJ2-2
V gene: TRBV18
D gene: -
clone size: few
CDR3 protein: CASSNRENTGELFF
CDR3 DNA: TGTGCCAGCTCAAACAGGGAGAACACCGGGGAGCTGTTTTTT

CDR3 length: 13
J gene: TRBJ2-1
V gene: TRBV30
D gene: -
clone size: many
CDR3 protein: CAWSVRDYNEQFF
CDR3 DNA: TGTGCCTGGAGTGTAAGGGACTACAATGAGCAGTTCTTC

CDR3 length: 15
J gene: TRBJ1-5
V gene: TRBV6-5
D gene: -
clone size: many
CDR3 protein: CASSYSGGEDQPQHF
CDR3 DNA: TGTGCCAGCAGTTACTCCGGCGGGGAAGATCAGCCCCAGCATTTT

CDR3 length: 13
J gene: TRBJ1-1
V gene: TRBV24-1
D gene: -
clone size: many
CDR3 protein: CATSDLQGIEAFF
CDR3 DNA: TGTGCCACCAGTGATTTGCAGGGAATTGAAGCTTTCTTT

CDR3 length: 13
J gene: TRBJ1-6
V gene: TRBV7-9
D gene: -
clone size: -
CDR3 protein: CASSSPAGWGLHF
CDR3 DNA: TGTGCCAGCAGCTCCCCGGCGGGCTGGGGCCTCCACTTT